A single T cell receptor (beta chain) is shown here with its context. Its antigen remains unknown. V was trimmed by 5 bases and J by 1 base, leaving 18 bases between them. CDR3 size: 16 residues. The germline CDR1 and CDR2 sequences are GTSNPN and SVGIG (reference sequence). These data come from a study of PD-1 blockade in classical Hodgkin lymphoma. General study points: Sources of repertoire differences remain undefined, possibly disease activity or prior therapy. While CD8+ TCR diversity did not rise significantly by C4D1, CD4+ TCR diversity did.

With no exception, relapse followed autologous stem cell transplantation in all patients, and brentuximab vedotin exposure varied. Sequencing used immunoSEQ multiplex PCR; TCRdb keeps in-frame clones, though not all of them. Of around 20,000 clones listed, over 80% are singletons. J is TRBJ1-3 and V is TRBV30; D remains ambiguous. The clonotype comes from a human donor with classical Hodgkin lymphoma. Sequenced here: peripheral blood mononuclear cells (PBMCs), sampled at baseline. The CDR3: CAWPFILFRSGNTIYF. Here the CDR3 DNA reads TGTGCCTGGCCATTTATCCTTTTTCGGTCTGGAAACACCATATATTTT. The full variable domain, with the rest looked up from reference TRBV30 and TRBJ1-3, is SQTIHQWPATLVQPVGSPLSLECTVEGTSNPNLYWYRQAAGRGLQLLFYSVGIGQISSEVPQNLSASRPQDRQFILSSKKLLLSDSGFYLCAWPFILFRSGNTIYFGEGSWLTVV.